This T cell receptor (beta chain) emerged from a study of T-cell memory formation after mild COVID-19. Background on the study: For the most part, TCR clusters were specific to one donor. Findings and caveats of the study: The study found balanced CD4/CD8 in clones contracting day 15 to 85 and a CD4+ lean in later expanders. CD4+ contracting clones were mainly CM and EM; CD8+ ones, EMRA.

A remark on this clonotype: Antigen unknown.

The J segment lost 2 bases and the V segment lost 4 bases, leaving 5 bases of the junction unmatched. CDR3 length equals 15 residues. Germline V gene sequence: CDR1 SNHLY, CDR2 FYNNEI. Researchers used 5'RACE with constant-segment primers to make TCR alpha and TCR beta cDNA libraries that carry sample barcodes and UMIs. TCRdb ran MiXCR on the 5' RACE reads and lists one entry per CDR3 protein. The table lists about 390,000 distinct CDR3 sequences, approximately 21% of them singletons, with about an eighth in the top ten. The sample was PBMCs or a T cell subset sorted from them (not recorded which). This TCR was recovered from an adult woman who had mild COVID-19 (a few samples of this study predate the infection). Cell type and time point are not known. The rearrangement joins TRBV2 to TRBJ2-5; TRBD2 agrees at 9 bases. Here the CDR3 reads CASSAQAGGQETQYF. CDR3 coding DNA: TGTGCCAGCAGTGCGCAAGCGGGGGGACAAGAGACCCAGTACTTC.